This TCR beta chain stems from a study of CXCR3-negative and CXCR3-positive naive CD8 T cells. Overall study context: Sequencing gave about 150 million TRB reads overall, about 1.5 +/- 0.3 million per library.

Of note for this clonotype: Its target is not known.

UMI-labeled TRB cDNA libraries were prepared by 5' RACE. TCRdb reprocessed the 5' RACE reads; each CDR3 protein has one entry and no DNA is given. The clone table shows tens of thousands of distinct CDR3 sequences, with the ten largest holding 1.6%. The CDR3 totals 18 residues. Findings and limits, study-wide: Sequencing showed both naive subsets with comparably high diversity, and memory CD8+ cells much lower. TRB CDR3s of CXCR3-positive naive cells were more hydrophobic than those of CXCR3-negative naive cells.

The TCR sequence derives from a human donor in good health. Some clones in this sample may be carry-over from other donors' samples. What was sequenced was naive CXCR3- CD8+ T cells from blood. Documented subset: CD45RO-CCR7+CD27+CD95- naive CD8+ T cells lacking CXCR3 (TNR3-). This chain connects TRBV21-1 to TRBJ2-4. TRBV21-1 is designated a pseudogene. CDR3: CASSKVRLDTLAKNIQYF.